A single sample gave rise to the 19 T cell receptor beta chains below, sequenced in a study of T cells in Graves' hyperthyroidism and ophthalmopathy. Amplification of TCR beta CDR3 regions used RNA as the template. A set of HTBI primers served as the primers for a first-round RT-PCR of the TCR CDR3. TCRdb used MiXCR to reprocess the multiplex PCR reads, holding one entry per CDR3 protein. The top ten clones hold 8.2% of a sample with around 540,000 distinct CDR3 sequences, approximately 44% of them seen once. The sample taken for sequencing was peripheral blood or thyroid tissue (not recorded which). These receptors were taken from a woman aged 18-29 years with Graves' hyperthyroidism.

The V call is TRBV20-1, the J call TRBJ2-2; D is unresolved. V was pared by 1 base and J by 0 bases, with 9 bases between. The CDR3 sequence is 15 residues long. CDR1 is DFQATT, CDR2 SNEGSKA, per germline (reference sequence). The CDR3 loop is CSARAGHANTGELFF. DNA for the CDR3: TGCAGTGCTAGAGCAGGTCACGCGAACACCGGGGAGCTGTTTTTT.

CDR3 residues: CASSPRPSRQYF. CDR3 bases: TGTGCCAGCAGTCCAAGACCCTCAAGGCAGTACTTC. The V gene is TRBV7-2, the J gene TRBJ2-7; D call uncertain. The CDR3 spans 12 residues. Trimming took 6 bases from V and 9 from J, leaving 15 bases between them. Germline V gene lookup returns CDR1 SGHTA and CDR2 FQGNSA.

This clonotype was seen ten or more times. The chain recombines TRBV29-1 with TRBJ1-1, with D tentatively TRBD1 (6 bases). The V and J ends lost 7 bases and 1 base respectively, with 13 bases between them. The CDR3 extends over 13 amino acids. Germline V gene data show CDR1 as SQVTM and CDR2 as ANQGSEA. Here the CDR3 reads CSAVGQWNTEAFF. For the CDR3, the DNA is TGCAGCGCCGTGGGACAATGGAACACTGAAGCTTTCTTT.

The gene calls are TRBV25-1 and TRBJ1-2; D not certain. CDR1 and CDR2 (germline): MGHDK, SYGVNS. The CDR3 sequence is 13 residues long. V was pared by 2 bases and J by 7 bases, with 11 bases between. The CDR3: CASSENGLAGYTF. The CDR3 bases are TGTGCCAGCAGTGAAAACGGACTAGCTGGCTACACCTTC.

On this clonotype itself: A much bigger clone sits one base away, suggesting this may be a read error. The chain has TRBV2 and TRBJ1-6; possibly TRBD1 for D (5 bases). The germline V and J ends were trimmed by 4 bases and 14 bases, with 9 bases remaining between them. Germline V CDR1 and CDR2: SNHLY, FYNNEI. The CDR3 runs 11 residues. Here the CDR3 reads CASSGGKSLHF. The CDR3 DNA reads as TGTGCCAGCAGTGGGGGGAAATCCCTCCACTTT.

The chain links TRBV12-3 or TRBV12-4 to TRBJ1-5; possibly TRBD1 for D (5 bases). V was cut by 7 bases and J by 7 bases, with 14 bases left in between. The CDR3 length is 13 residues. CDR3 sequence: CASTSNRGQPQHF. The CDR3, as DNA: TGTGCCAGCACCTCGAACCGGGGGCAGCCCCAGCATTTT.

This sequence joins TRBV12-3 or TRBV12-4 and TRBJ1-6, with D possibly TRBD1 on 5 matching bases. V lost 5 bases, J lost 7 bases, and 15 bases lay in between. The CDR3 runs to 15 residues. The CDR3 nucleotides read TGTGCCAGCAGTCCTGGGACCGCGGGGAATTCACCCCTCCACTTT. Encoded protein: CASSPGTAGNSPLHF.

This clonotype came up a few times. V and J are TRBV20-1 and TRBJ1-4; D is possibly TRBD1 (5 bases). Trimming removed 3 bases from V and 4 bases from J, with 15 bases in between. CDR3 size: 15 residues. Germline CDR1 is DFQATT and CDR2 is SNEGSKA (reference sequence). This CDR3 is CSARTPGLVNEKLFF. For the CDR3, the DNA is TGCAGTGCTAGGACACCGGGACTGGTTAATGAAAAACTGTTTTTT.

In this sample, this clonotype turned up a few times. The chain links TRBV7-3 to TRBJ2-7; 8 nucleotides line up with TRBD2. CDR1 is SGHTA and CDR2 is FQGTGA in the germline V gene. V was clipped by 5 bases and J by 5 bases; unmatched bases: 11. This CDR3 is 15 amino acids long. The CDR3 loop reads CASSPGTSSFHEQYF. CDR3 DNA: TGTGCCAGCAGCCCGGGGACTAGTTCGTTTCACGAGCAGTACTTC.

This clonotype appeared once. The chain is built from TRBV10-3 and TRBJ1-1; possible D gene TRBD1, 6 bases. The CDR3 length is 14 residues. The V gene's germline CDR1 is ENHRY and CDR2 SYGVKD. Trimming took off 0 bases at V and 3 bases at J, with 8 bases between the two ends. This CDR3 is CAISESGGDTEAFF. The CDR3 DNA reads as TGTGCCATCAGTGAGTCGGGGGGCGACACTGAAGCTTTCTTT.

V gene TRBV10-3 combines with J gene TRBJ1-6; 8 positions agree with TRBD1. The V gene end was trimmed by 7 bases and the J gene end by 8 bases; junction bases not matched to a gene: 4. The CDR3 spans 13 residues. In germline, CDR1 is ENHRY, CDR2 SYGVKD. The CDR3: CAIKGTGYSPLHF. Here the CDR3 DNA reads TGTGCCATCAAAGGGACAGGCTATTCACCCCTCCACTTT.

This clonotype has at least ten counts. The CDR3 protein is CASNSGTSETQYF. The CDR3 coding sequence is TGTGCCAGCAATTCTGGGACTAGCGAGACCCAGTACTTC. The chain links TRBV2 to TRBJ2-5; 9 bases are a match to TRBD2. The CDR3 contains 13 residues. With 7 bases clipped from V and 5 bases from J, the junction kept 5 bases outside the gene matches. Germline CDR1 reads SNHLY; CDR2 reads FYNNEI.

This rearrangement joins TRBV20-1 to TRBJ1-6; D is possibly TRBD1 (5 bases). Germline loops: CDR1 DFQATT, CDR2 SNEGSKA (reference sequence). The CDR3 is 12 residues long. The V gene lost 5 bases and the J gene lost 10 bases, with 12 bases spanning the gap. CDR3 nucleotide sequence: TGCAGTGCTGGGGGGGTAGGCTCACCCCTCCACTTT. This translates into CSAGGVGSPLHF.

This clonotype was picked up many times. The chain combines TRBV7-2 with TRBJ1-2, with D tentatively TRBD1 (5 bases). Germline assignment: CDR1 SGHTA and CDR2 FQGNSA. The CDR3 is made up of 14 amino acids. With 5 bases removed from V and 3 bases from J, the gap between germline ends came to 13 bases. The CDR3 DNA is TGTGCCAGCAGCGTCCGACTACAGGACTATGGCTACACCTTC. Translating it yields CASSVRLQDYGYTF. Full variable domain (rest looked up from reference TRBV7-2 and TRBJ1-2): GAGVSQSPSNKVTEKGKDVELRCDPISGHTALYWYRQSLGQGLEFLIYFQGNSAPDKSGLPSDRFSAERTGGSVSTLTIQRTQQEDSAVYLCASSVRLQDYGYTFGSGTRLTVV.

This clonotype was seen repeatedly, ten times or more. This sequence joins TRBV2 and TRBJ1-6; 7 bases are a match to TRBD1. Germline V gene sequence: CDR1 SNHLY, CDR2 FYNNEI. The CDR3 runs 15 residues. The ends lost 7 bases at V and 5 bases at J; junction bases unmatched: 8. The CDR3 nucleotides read TGTGCCAGCACCGCTTGGGGACAGAATAATTCACCCCTCCACTTT. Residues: CASTAWGQNNSPLHF.

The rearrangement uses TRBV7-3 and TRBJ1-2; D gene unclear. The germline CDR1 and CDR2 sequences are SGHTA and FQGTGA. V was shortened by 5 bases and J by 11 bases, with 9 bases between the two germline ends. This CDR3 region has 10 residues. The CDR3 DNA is TGTGCCAGCAGCACCGGCGGGTACACCTTC. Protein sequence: CASSTGGYTF.

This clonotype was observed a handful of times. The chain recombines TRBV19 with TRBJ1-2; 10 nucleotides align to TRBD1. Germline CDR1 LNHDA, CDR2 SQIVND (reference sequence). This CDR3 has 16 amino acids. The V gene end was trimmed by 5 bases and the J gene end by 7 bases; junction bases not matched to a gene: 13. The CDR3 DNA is TGTGCCAGTAGTCCCCTATCCGGGACAGGGGTTGGTGGCTACACCTTC. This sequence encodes CASSPLSGTGVGGYTF.

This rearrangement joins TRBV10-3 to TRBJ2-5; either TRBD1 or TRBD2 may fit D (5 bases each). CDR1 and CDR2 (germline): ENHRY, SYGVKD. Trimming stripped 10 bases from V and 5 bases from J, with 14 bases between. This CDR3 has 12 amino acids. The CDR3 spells CATSTGTETQYF. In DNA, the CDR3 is TGTGCCACGTCAACCGGGACGGAGACCCAGTACTTC.

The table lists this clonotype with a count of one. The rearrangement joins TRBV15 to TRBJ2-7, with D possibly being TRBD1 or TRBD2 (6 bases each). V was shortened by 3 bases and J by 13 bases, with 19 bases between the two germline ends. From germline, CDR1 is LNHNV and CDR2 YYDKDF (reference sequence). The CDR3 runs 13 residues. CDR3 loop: CATSSWGARRLYF. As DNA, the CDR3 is TGTGCCACCAGCAGTTGGGGGGCCAGGAGGTTATACTTC.